This T cell receptor beta chain was identified in a study of beta chain features in type 1 diabetes. Broader study findings: PCR, the amplification step, might favor shorter templates, equally in patients and controls. VDJ junctions in type 1 diabetes patients carried more deletions and fewer insertions.

This CDR3 comprises 16 residues. The germline CDR1 and CDR2 sequences are SGHAT and FQNNGV. With 1 base removed from V and 5 bases from J, the gap between germline ends came to 17 bases. To note about this clone: Its antigen remains unidentified.

Expressed TCRB transcripts were sequenced because the entire RNA isolate underwent reverse transcription. Assay used: immunoSEQ multiplex PCR; TCRdb lists only in-frame clones, some missing. The data contain fewer than 650,000 clones, roughly 16% of them singletons. Sequencing input: naive CD4+ T cells from blood. The receptor's source is a man aged 18 to 30 in good health. The rearrangement joins TRBV11-2 to TRBJ2-5, with D hard to call. CDR3 nucleotides: TGTGCCAGCAGCTTAGGGGGTCGGAGCGATCGGGAGACCCAGTACTTC. It is translated as CASSLGGRSDRETQYF.